This T cell receptor beta chain was retrieved from a study of OX40 agonist ivuxolimab in advanced cancers. Overall study: Participants, around 80% male, averaged approximately 60 years of age, ranging from roughly 20 to 79.

V gave up 4 bases and J gave up 7 bases, with 7 bases separating them. The CDR3 consists of 12 residues. Germline V CDR1 and CDR2: SEHNR, FQNEAQ (reference sequence). TCRdb keeps only in-frame clones here, not all; method: immunoSEQ multiplex PCR. Among about 100,000 clones listed, around 93% were seen once. Enrollment shut out patients with autoimmune disease history or systemic immunosuppression. V usage is TRBV7-9 and J usage is TRBJ2-2; D not certain. The sequences come from CD4+ or CD8+ T cells sorted from blood, collected in a trial of the OX40 agonist ivuxolimab. The TCR sequence derives from an adult with an advanced solid tumor such as melanoma, head and neck, liver or kidney cancer. The CDR3 DNA is TGTGCCAGCAGCTCGGATCGCGGGGAGCTGTTTTTT. The encoded protein is CASSSDRGELFF.